This is a list of T cell receptor beta chains from one sample in a study of technical replicates of blood from a few donors. Generated by immunoSEQ multiplex PCR, the TCRdb table keeps only in-frame clones and is missing some. The sample has over 65,000 clones, roughly 96% seen once. The material sequenced was T cells isolated from PBMCs. The receptors come from a human donor in good health. Each CDR3 is given with its conserved first and last residue. The D gene is left open where the match is weak. Only some rows state a clone size, as once, few, many or a class for expanded clones.

TRBJ1-2 TRBV2 TRBD1 once TGTGCCAGCAGGATAGAGCCGGGACAGTACTATGGCTACACCTTC CASRIEPGQYYGYTF
TRBJ2-7 TRBV4-1 . . TGCGCCAGCAGCCAAGAGGCACAGGTGAGCGAGCAGTACTTC CASSQEAQVSEQYF
TRBJ2-2 TRBV28 TRBD2 once TGTGCCAGCACCGTAGCGGGGGTGGACGGGGAGCTGTTTTTT CASTVAGVDGELFF
TRBJ2-7 TRBV2 TRBD2 . TGTGCCAGCAGTGTTGGCGGGAGCTCCTACGAGCAGTACTTC CASSVGGSSYEQYF
TRBJ1-1 TRBV4-2 TRBD1 once TGTGCCAGCAGCCAGGGACAGGTTCGTCAAGCTTTCTTT CASSQGQVRQAFF
TRBJ2-2 TRBV11-2 TRBD2 . TGTGCCAGCAGCTCTTTAGCGGGGGGGCGCCGGGAGCTGTTTTTT CASSSLAGGRRELFF
TRBJ1-6 TRBV6-6 . . TGTGCCAGCAGTTACGGGCAGAGCTCCTATAATTCACCCCTCCACTTT CASSYGQSSYNSPLHF
TRBJ2-5 TRBV20-1 TRBD2 . TGCAGTGCTAGACGGGAGGCCCAGTACTTC CSARREAQYF
TRBJ1-5 TRBV4-1 . . TGCGCCAGCAGCCTCTTTGGGACACCGAATAATCAGCCCCAGCATTTT CASSLFGTPNNQPQHF
TRBJ1-1 TRBV5-1 . . TGCGCCAGCAGCCTTTGGGGGGTCGGCACTGAAGCTTTCTTT CASSLWGVGTEAFF
TRBJ2-7 TRBV2 TRBD2 . TGTGCCAGCAGTCTCAGGACTAGTATCGAGCAGTACTTC CASSLRTSIEQYF
TRBJ2-6 TRBV28 TRBD1 . TGTGCCAGCAGTTCGACAGGGGATCCCTCTGGGGCCAACGTCCTGACTTTC CASSSTGDPSGANVLTF
TRBJ1-5 TRBV9 . . TGTGCCAGCAGCATCGGAGGGGAGGGTCAGCCCCAGCATTTT CASSIGGEGQPQHF
TRBJ2-7 TRBV18 TRBD2 once TGTGCCAGCTCACCACCGACTAGCGGGAGGGCCCACGAGCAGTACTTC CASSPPTSGRAHEQYF
TRBJ1-6 TRBV23-1 . . TGCGCCAGCAGTCAATTCTGTCGCACGCCGTCGGTTGCACGGTATAATTCACCCCTCCACTTT CASSQFCRTPSVARYNSPLHF
TRBJ2-7 TRBV28 . . TGTGCCAGCAGTGTACAGGCAGACACCTACGAGCAGTACTTC CASSVQADTYEQYF
TRBJ2-1 TRBV18 TRBD1 . TGTGCCAGCTCACCATTCCGGGACAGGGTTCGGTCTAGCTCCTACAATGAGCAGTTCTTC CASSPFRDRVRSSSYNEQFF
TRBJ2-5 TRBV4-1 TRBD1 . TGCGCCAGCAGCCAAAGGACAGGGGGCGGGAAGACCCAGTACTTC CASSQRTGGGKTQYF
TRBJ1-1 TRBV5-8 TRBD1 . TGTGCCAGCAGCCCATTGCCGGGGACAGGGCGTAATAGGAGGAACACTGAAGCTTTCTTT CASSPLPGTGRNRRNTEAFF
TRBJ1-1 TRBV7-2 . . TGTGCCAGCAGCAGATACAGGTTGGAGAACACTGAAGCTTTCTTT CASSRYRLENTEAFF
TRBJ2-2 TRBV11-3 TRBD1 . TGTGCCAGCAGCCCCACCGGGACAGGATCGGGGAACACCGGGGAGCTGTTTTTT CASSPTGTGSGNTGELFF
TRBJ2-7 TRBV6-5 TRBD2 . TGTGCCAGCAGTTACCAGGCTAGCGGGGGCCCCTACGAGCAGTACTTC CASSYQASGGPYEQYF
TRBJ2-3 TRBV10-2 TRBD1 . TGCGCCAGCAGTGGGACCGGGACAGGGTACACAGATACGCAGTATTTT CASSGTGTGYTDTQYF
TRBJ1-2 TRBV30 . . TGTGCCTGGACACCAAGGGGTGTTCTAGGCTATGGCTACACCTTC CAWTPRGVLGYGYTF
TRBJ2-7 TRBV27 TRBD1 . TGTGCCAGCAGCTCCGGACAGGGGATCTACGAGCAGTACTTC CASSSGQGIYEQYF
TRBJ2-6 TRBV2 . once TGTGCCAGCAGTCCTAGGGCCAACGTCCTGACTTTC CASSPRANVLTF
TRBJ1-5 TRBV7-9 . . TGTGCCAGCAGCTTAGGGGGGGGATATCAGCCCCAGCATTTT CASSLGGGYQPQHF
TRBJ2-7 TRBV5-4 TRBD2 . TGTGCCAGCAGCTTTGGGGGAGCAGCGGGAGTAAGCTCCTACGAGCAGTACTTC CASSFGGAAGVSSYEQYF
TRBJ1-2 TRBV11-3 . . TGTGCCAGCAGCTCACAGGGAAACTATGGCTACACCTTC CASSSQGNYGYTF
TRBJ2-5 TRBV4-1 TRBD2 . TGCGCCAGCAGCCAAGATCCGGGGGGTGGAGAGACCCAGTACTTC CASSQDPGGGETQYF
TRBJ2-7 TRBV28 TRBD1 . TGTGCCAGCAGGTCTCCCGGGACAGTCTACGAGCAGTACTTC CASRSPGTVYEQYF
TRBJ2-7 TRBV7-9 . . TGTGCCAGCAGCTTAGGGACAAAATACGAGCAGTACTTC CASSLGTKYEQYF
TRBJ2-5 TRBV11-1 TRBD1 . TGTGCCAGCAGCTTAGCGCGAGCGACAGGGGGCGGTGAGACCCAGTACTTC CASSLARATGGGETQYF
TRBJ2-5 TRBV4-1 TRBD2 . TGCGCCAGCAGCCAAGGCGGACTAGCGGGGTTAATCGAGACCCAGTACTTC CASSQGGLAGLIETQYF
TRBJ2-1 TRBV10-3 TRBD1 . TGTGCCTCGGGACAGGGAGGGAATGAGCAGTTCTTC CASGQGGNEQFF
TRBJ2-5 TRBV10-1 . . TGCGCCACCACGGACGGGGTTCTAGAGACCCAGTACTTC CATTDGVLETQYF
TRBJ1-4 TRBV12-1 . . TGTGCCAGCGTGTACCCCGCGGGTGAAAAACTGTTTTTT CASVYPAGEKLFF
TRBJ2-1 TRBV9 . . TGTGCCAGCAGCACTCTCCACCCCAACAATGAGCAGTTCTTC CASSTLHPNNEQFF
TRBJ1-6 TRBV2 TRBD1 . TGTGCCAGCACCACTCGGACAGGGTTTAATTCACCCCTCCACTTT CASTTRTGFNSPLHF
TRBJ2-7 TRBV18 TRBD1 . TGTGCCAGCTCACCGCCCGTAAGGGGGCTTTCCAACGAGCAGTACTTC CASSPPVRGLSNEQYF
TRBJ1-5 TRBV4-1 . . TGCGCCAGCAGCAAGGGGAGGGTTGGTAGCAATCAGCCCCAGCATTTT CASSKGRVGSNQPQHF
TRBJ2-5 TRBV19 . . TGTGCCAGTACCGTCGACGCAGGGGTGGAGACCCAGTACTTC CASTVDAGVETQYF
TRBJ2-2 TRBV7-9 TRBD1 . TGTGCCAGCAGCTCGACAGGGGCAAACACCGGGGAGCTGTTTTTT CASSSTGANTGELFF
TRBJ2-7 TRBV5-1 . . TGCGCCAGCAGCTACGGACAAGGGACTTCAAGCTCCTACGAGCAGTACTTC CASSYGQGTSSSYEQYF
TRBJ1-2 TRBV30 TRBD1 . TGTGCCTGGAGTTTTGGACAGGGGGCTTTCCGCTACACCTTC CAWSFGQGAFRYTF
TRBJ2-4 TRBV7-2 . . TGTGCCAGCAGCTTAGCGCTATCGAGGGCAGACATTCAGTACTTC CASSLALSRADIQYF
TRBJ2-7 TRBV2 . . TGTGCCAGCAGTGACTTCGACGAGCAGTACTTC CASSDFDEQYF
TRBJ2-1 TRBV5-1 TRBD2 . TGCGCCAGCAGTTCTAAAGGGGCGGGAGTCATTGAGCAGTTCTTC CASSSKGAGVIEQFF
TRBJ2-1 TRBV18 . . TGTGCCAGCTCACCGTCTCACCTAGCCCATGAGCAGTTCTTC CASSPSHLAHEQFF
TRBJ1-2 TRBV11-2 . . TGTGCCAGCAGCTACGGACAGAACTATGGCTACACCTTC CASSYGQNYGYTF
TRBJ1-5 TRBV7-2 TRBD1 . TGTGCCAGCAGCTTAGGTTCGGGACAGGGGAATCAGCCCCAGCATTTT CASSLGSGQGNQPQHF
TRBJ2-1 TRBV18 TRBD2 . TGTGCCAGCTCACCCCTGGGGGGGTCCTACAATGAGCAGTTCTTC CASSPLGGSYNEQFF
TRBJ1-2 TRBV29-1 . . TGCAGCGTTGGGGGGGGCCATAACTATGGCTACACCTTC CSVGGGHNYGYTF
TRBJ1-5 TRBV7-9 . . TGTGCCAGCAGCCGGACAGAATCTAATCAGCCCCAGCATTTT CASSRTESNQPQHF